The 29 T cell receptor beta chains reported below all come from one sample, sequenced in a study of T cells after yellow fever vaccination (dated by TCRdb to about 2019). Sample treatment or condition, as interpreted from the label and publication: live attenuated yellow fever vaccine strain. Library preparation employed 5' RACE. These reads were obtained on an Illumina HiSeq 2500. The raw public data were reprocessed by TCRdb itself: fastp quality trimming at Q25, MiXCR clonotype calling, in-frame beta chains only. Every CDR3 protein is listed once, alongside the most common genes and DNA of its rows. In all, the sample holds about 73,000 distinct CDR3 sequences, and approximately 7.5% of those were seen once. Of the sample, around 38% is held by the ten largest clones. The source material was CD8+ T cells sorted from PBMCs, sampled on the day of the yellow fever booster vaccination. The receptors derive from a young man who received the YFV17D yellow fever vaccine.

The chain carries TRBV5-1 and TRBJ2-3; D is unclear. Trimming stripped 0 bases from V and 5 bases from J, with 4 bases between. The CDR3 covers 12 residues. CDR1 SGHRS and CDR2 YFSETQ come from the germline V gene. CDR3 coding DNA: TGCGCCAGCAGCTTGGCCTTAGATACGCAGTATTTT. Translated: CASSLALDTQYF.

A few counts support this clonotype. The rearrangement uses TRBV9 and TRBJ1-5; a possible D gene is TRBD1 (6 bases). CDR1 is SGDLS, CDR2 YYNGEE, per germline. V was clipped by 3 bases and J by 1 base, with 14 bases between them. This CDR3 is built from 16 residues. The CDR3 protein is CASSEGGRGSNQPQHF. CDR3 nucleotides: TGTGCCAGCAGCGAGGGGGGGAGGGGCAGCAATCAGCCCCAGCATTTT.

This clonotype was detected only a few times. The chain couples TRBV20-1 to TRBJ2-7; TRBD1 agrees at 7 bases. The junction had 7 bases not matched to a gene; V was cut back by 2 bases and J by 3 bases. This CDR3 is 14 amino acids long. Per the germline V gene, CDR1 is DFQATT and CDR2 is SNEGSKA (reference sequence). The CDR3 region is CSARSPDRDYEQYF. CDR3 coding DNA: TGCAGTGCTAGATCTCCCGACAGGGACTACGAGCAGTACTTC.

The chain links TRBV5-4 to TRBJ2-7; possible D gene TRBD2, 5 bases. V lost 0 bases and J 4 bases, leaving 8 bases between the germline ends. The CDR3 extends over 13 amino acids. From germline, CDR1 is SGHNT and CDR2 YYREEE (reference sequence). DNA of the CDR3: TGTGCCAGCAGCTTGGCCCGGGGTTACGAGCAGTACTTC. It specifies CASSLARGYEQYF.

V usage is TRBV9 and J usage is TRBJ2-1; D not resolved. The CDR3 spans 15 residues. In germline, CDR1 is SGDLS, CDR2 YYNGEE. V was shortened by 0 bases and J by 4 bases, with 11 bases between the two germline ends. The chain's CDR3 is CASSVEGAPYNEQFF. The CDR3 DNA sequence: TGTGCCAGCAGCGTAGAAGGAGCCCCTTACAATGAGCAGTTCTTC. The entire variable domain, with the rest obtained from reference TRBV9 and TRBJ2-1, is as follows: DSGVTQTPKHLITATGQRVTLRCSPRSGDLSVYWYQQSLDQGLQFLIQYYNGEERAKGNILERFSAQQFPDLHSELNLSSLELGDSALYFCASSVEGAPYNEQFFGPGTRLTVL.

This clonotype was observed at least ten times. The V and J genes are TRBV27 and TRBJ1-1; D ambiguous. Germline V CDR1 and CDR2: MNHEY, SMNVEV (reference sequence). There are 13 residues in the CDR3. Trimming cost V 3 bases and J 4 bases, with 9 bases left between them. The CDR3 sequence is CASSLSVVTEAFF. CDR3 bases: TGTGCCAGCAGTTTGTCAGTAGTCACTGAAGCTTTCTTT.

V is TRBV29-1 and J is TRBJ2-3; D call uncertain. Germline loops: CDR1 SQVTM, CDR2 ANQGSEA. The V end was cut by 7 bases, the J end by 4 bases, with 21 bases between. This CDR3 is 15 amino acids long. The CDR3 region is CSAPSATPQSDTQYF. The CDR3 region has the DNA TGCAGCGCCCCCAGCGCGACTCCGCAATCAGATACGCAGTATTTT.

The table lists this clonotype with many counts. The gene calls are TRBV7-6 and TRBJ2-1; 8 bases align to TRBD2. J gave up 1 base and V 2 bases, and 4 bases lay outside the gene matches. Germline CDR1 reads SGHVS; CDR2 reads FNYEAQ. The CDR3 runs to 16 residues. CDR3 in amino acids: CASSLRTGGSYNEQFF. The CDR3 coding sequence is TGTGCCAGCAGCTTACGAACGGGAGGGTCCTACAATGAGCAGTTCTTC.

The rearrangement joins TRBV23-1 to TRBJ2-1; 11 positions match TRBD2. TRBV23-1 is reported as an ORF; its role is uncertain. This CDR3 spans 20 amino acids. The V and J ends lost 1 base and 4 bases, in that order; junction bases with no gene match: 15. CDR3 sequence (DNA): TGCGCCAGCAGTCAATGGCCGGACAGGGGACGGACTAGCGGGTACAATGAGCAGTTCTTC. Its translation is CASSQWPDRGRTSGYNEQFF.

This clonotype has only a few counts. This chain joins TRBV9 and TRBJ2-3; D is ambiguous. The CDR3 is made up of 15 amino acids. Germline V lookup: CDR1 SGDLS, CDR2 YYNGEE. Trimming stripped 0 bases from V and 6 bases from J, with 14 bases between. The CDR3 DNA reads TGTGCCAGCAGCGTAGACTCCATTACATGGGATACGCAGTATTTT. Translation: CASSVDSITWDTQYF.

This clonotype was observed a few times. The rearrangement uses TRBV4-3 and TRBJ2-7; a possible D gene is TRBD1 (5 bases). Germline assignment: CDR1 LGHNA and CDR2 YSLEER. The CDR3 sequence is 14 residues long. The V end lost 1 base, the J end lost 6 bases, and 13 bases lay between the germline ends. In DNA, the CDR3 is TGCGCCAGCAGCCAAGGGCCGCAGGGTTTCGAGCAGTACTTC. Its protein is CASSQGPQGFEQYF.

This clonotype came up a few times. The chain couples TRBV20-1 to TRBJ2-7, with D perhaps being TRBD1 or TRBD2 (5 bases each). Trimming removed 6 bases at V and 7 bases at J, with 16 bases between. Germline assignment: CDR1 DFQATT and CDR2 SNEGSKA (reference sequence). The CDR3 extends over 12 amino acids. CDR3 sequence reads: CSASRGVGEQYF. DNA for the CDR3: TGCAGTGCCAGCAGAGGGGTGGGGGAGCAGTACTTC.

This clonotype was detected ten times or more. The genes are TRBV18 and TRBJ2-2; a weak D match, TRBD2 (5 bases). V gave up 4 bases and J gave up 3 bases, with 9 bases separating them. This CDR3 contains 14 residues. From germline, CDR1 is KGHSH and CDR2 LQKENI. The CDR3 reads CASSLTGYTGELFF. The CDR3 DNA sequence: TGTGCCAGCTCACTGACGGGGTACACCGGGGAGCTGTTTTTT.

This clonotype was counted a few times. This sequence joins TRBV5-1 and TRBJ1-5; D unresolved. V was clipped by 5 bases and J by 7 bases, with 7 bases between them. In germline, CDR1 is SGHRS, CDR2 YFSETQ. The CDR3 totals 11 residues. The CDR3 region has the DNA TGCGCCAGCAGATTCCGCCAGCCCCAGCATTTT. Translating it yields CASRFRQPQHF.

The J gene is TRBJ1-1, the V gene TRBV7-9, with 7 bases matching TRBD1. This CDR3 has 15 residues. Per the germline V gene, CDR1 is SEHNR and CDR2 is FQNEAQ (reference sequence). The V segment lost 5 bases and the J segment 0 bases; nucleotides outside the gene matches: 6. The CDR3 DNA sequence: TGTGCCAGCAGCCTAGAGGGACAGCTGAACACTGAAGCTTTCTTT. Protein: CASSLEGQLNTEAFF.

This clonotype was seen a handful of times. V gene TRBV5-6 combines with J gene TRBJ2-2; TRBD2 matches 8 bases. Germline CDR1 is SGHDT and CDR2 is YYEEEE. This CDR3 is 16 amino acids long. With V trimmed by 3 bases and J by 2 bases, 6 bases remained unmatched. The CDR3 loop reads CASSWRLAPNTGELFF. The CDR3, as DNA: TGTGCCAGCAGCTGGAGACTAGCGCCTAACACCGGGGAGCTGTTTTTT.

This clonotype has more than one count but fewer than ten. The chain links TRBV6-5 to TRBJ2-1; D unresolved. CDR3 length: 17 residues. Trimming pared 0 bases from V and 6 bases from J, leaving 18 bases between. CDR1 MNHEY and CDR2 SVGAGI come from the germline V gene. CDR3 nucleotide sequence: TGTGCCAGCAGTTACTCGAATGGCGCGGCCGGACGCAATGAGCAGTTCTTC. Protein product: CASSYSNGAAGRNEQFF.

As to this clonotype: With a much larger clone just one base away, this may be a read error. J is TRBJ2-7 and V is TRBV27; no clear D. The CDR3 is made up of 14 amino acids. Looked up from germline, CDR1 is MNHEY and CDR2 is SMNVEV (reference sequence). Trimming removed 6 bases at V and 3 bases at J, with 15 bases between. CDR3 in amino acids: CASRKEGPSYEQYF. CDR3 sequence (DNA): TGTGCCAGCAGGAAAGAAGGGCCGAGCTACGAGCAGTACTTC.

CDR3: CASAGISYNEQFF. The CDR3 DNA sequence: TGCGCCAGCGCGGGGATCTCCTACAATGAGCAGTTCTTC. The chain links TRBV5-1 to TRBJ2-1, with a possible D match to TRBD2 (6 bases). The V gene lost 7 bases and the J gene lost 0 bases, with 8 bases spanning the gap. Germline V gives CDR1 SGHRS, CDR2 YFSETQ. The CDR3 is made up of 13 amino acids.

This clonotype was counted between two and nine times. The gene calls are TRBV6-5 and TRBJ2-7; D unresolved. Trimming cost V 2 bases and J 1 base, with 12 bases left between them. Germline V lookup: CDR1 MNHEY, CDR2 SVGAGI. This CDR3 has 15 amino acids. This CDR3 reads CASSYVEDASYEQYF. The CDR3 region has the DNA TGTGCCAGCAGTTACGTGGAAGACGCTTCCTACGAGCAGTACTTC.

The rearrangement joins TRBV5-6 to TRBJ2-7; the D call may be TRBD1 or TRBD2 (5 bases each). This CDR3 has 17 amino acids. The germline CDR1 and CDR2 sequences are SGHDT and YYEEEE. V lost 9 bases, J lost 2 bases, and 27 bases lay in between. The CDR3 loop is CAMSPGSLSSGPYEQYF. The CDR3 coding sequence is TGTGCCATGAGCCCGGGGTCCCTCTCCTCGGGGCCCTACGAGCAGTACTTC.

The table lists this clonotype with many counts. The rearrangement joins TRBV2 to TRBJ2-3, with TRBD2 matching 7 bases. Germline CDR1 and CDR2: SNHLY and FYNNEI. Losses at the gene ends were 8 bases for V and 1 base for J; bases not matched to a gene: 6. CDR3 length equals 14 residues. The CDR3 nucleotides read TGTGCCAGCCGGGAGGACTACGGCACAGATACGCAGTATTTT. This encodes CASREDYGTDTQYF.

The chain has TRBV7-8 and TRBJ2-1; 14 positions match TRBD2. Germline CDR1 and CDR2: SGHVS and FQNEAQ. The CDR3 runs 18 residues. V dropped 4 bases and J dropped 1; count of bases not matched to a gene: 6. The CDR3 loop is CASSSGLAGVGSYNEQFF. The CDR3 DNA follows: TGTGCCAGCAGCTCGGGACTAGCGGGAGTGGGGTCCTACAATGAGCAGTTCTTC.

In its sample, this clonotype was seen a few times. CDR3 in amino acids: CSVAQGYEQYF. CDR3 DNA: TGCAGCGTAGCGCAGGGTTACGAGCAGTACTTC. This chain uses TRBV29-1 with TRBJ2-7, with a tentative D call TRBD1 (5 bases). The CDR3 is 11 amino acids. Germline loops: CDR1 SQVTM, CDR2 ANQGSEA. Trimming removed 6 bases at V and 4 bases at J, with 10 bases between.

This chain joins TRBV7-6 and TRBJ2-1, with 10 positions matching TRBD1. The CDR3 totals 15 residues. Germline values: CDR1 SGHVS, CDR2 FNYEAQ. Germline trimming cut 5 bases from V and 8 bases from J; bases unmatched to any gene: 9. DNA of the CDR3: TGTGCCAGCAGCCCCGACAGGGGGCTTTTCTATGAGCAGTTCTTC. Amino acids: CASSPDRGLFYEQFF.

This clonotype showed up many times. The V call is TRBV7-2, the J call TRBJ2-7, with D hard to call. The CDR3 runs 14 residues. From germline, CDR1 is SGHTA and CDR2 FQGNSA. V dropped 6 bases and J dropped 4 bases, with 16 bases sitting between them. The CDR3 sequence is CASSDLGPSYEQYF. CDR3 nucleotide sequence: TGTGCCAGCAGTGATCTAGGGCCTTCGTACGAGCAGTACTTC. Full variable domain (outside the CDR3, taken from reference TRBV7-2 and TRBJ2-7): GAGVSQSPSNKVTEKGKDVELRCDPISGHTALYWYRQSLGQGLEFLIYFQGNSAPDKSGLPSDRFSAERTGGSVSTLTIQRTQQEDSAVYLCASSDLGPSYEQYFGPGTRLTVT.

This clonotype was seen a few times. The chain couples TRBV19 to TRBJ2-5, with a weak D call TRBD2 (5 bases). Between the trimmed V and J ends, which lost 4 bases and 1 base, there was a span of 10 bases. The CDR3 runs to 14 residues. Per germline, CDR1 LNHDA and CDR2 SQIVND (reference sequence). CDR3 sequence reads: CASSNSRGQETQYF. The DNA for the CDR3 is TGTGCCAGTAGTAACTCCCGGGGCCAAGAGACCCAGTACTTC. The entire variable domain, with the rest obtained from reference TRBV19 and TRBJ2-5, is as follows: DGGITQSPKYLFRKEGQNVTLSCEQNLNHDAMYWYRQDPGQGLRLIYYSQIVNDFQKGDIAEGYSVSREKKESFPLTVTSAQKNPTAFYLCASSNSRGQETQYFGPGTRLLVL.

This clonotype was picked up many times. This chain joins TRBV11-2 and TRBJ2-1; tentatively, D is TRBD1 (5 bases). The CDR3 covers 15 residues. Germline CDR1 and CDR2: SGHAT and FQNNGV. The ends were cut back, 7 bases at V and 0 bases at J, with 13 bases in the middle. As DNA, the CDR3 is TGTGCCAGCACCCCGGCAGGGAACTCCTACAATGAGCAGTTCTTC. It codes for CASTPAGNSYNEQFF.

A word on this clonotype: A much larger clone is a single base away; this may be a read error. The chain couples TRBV4-2 to TRBJ2-7; D is perhaps TRBD2 (5 bases). V was trimmed by 1 base and J by 1 base, leaving 17 bases between them. Germline V lookup: CDR1 LGHNA, CDR2 YNFKEQ. The CDR3 has 17 residues. CDR3 DNA: TGTGCCAGCAGCCAAGGTTCCGGGAATACTGGGTCCTACGAGCAGTACTTC. Its translation is CASSQGSGNTGSYEQYF.